This TCR beta chain originates from a study of cytomegalovirus exposure and HLA in healthy donors. Trimming took 10 bases from V and 11 from J, leaving 15 bases between them. CDR3 length: 11 amino acids. Germline V gene data show CDR1 as MNHNS and CDR2 as SASEGT. PCR involved 60 Vbeta and 13 Jbeta primers. The method was immunoSEQ multiplex PCR; TCRdb's version includes in-frame clones alone and lacks a portion of them. The sample lists nearly 200,000 clones, approximately 87% occurring once. The chain couples TRBV6-1 to TRBJ1-5; TRBD1 might be the D (5 bases). Sequenced: PBMCs. This clonotype originated in a young man in good health and CMV-seronegative. CDR3 sequence (DNA): TGTGCCACCCGGGGGGGTTGGGCCCAGCATTTT. Amino acid sequence: CATRGGWAQHF.